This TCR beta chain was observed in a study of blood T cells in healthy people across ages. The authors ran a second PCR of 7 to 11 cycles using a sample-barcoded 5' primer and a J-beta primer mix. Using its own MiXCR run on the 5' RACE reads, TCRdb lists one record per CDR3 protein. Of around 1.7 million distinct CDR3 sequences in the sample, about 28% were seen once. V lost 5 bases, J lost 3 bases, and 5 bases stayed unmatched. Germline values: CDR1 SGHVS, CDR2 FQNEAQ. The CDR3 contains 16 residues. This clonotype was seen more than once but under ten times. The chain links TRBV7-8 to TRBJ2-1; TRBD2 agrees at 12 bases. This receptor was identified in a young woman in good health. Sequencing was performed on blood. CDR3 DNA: TGTGCCAGCAGCATCCCGGGACTAGCGGGCTACAATGAGCAGTTCTTC. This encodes CASSIPGLAGYNEQFF.